Each of the 5 T cell receptor beta chains below was sequenced from the same sample in a study of T cell changes during pregnancy in multiple sclerosis. Generated by immunoSEQ multiplex PCR, the TCRdb table keeps only in-frame clones and is missing some. This sample has about 40,000 clones, with 90% to 95% found just once. The material sequenced was peripheral blood, taken in the third trimester of pregnancy. The source is a female donor with multiple sclerosis, enrolled in a pregnancy study.

The chain links TRBV7-2 to TRBJ2-5, with 7 positions matching TRBD1. The ends lost 2 bases at V and 2 bases at J; junction bases unmatched: 5. Germline V gene sequence: CDR1 SGHTA, CDR2 FQGNSA. The length of the CDR3 is 15 residues. CDR3 nucleotide sequence: TGTGCCAGCAGCTTAAGCAGCAGGGGGCAAGAGACCCAGTACTTC. Translation gives CASSLSSRGQETQYF.

The chain employs TRBV4-3 and TRBJ2-5; 7 positions agree with TRBD2. Germline lookup yields CDR1 LGHNA and CDR2 YSLEER. The CDR3 consists of 14 residues. The trim removed 4 bases at V and 1 base at J, leaving 3 bases unmatched. The CDR3, as DNA: TGCGCCAGCAGCCTCTCTAGCGGCCAAGAGACCCAGTACTTC. Its translation: CASSLSSGQETQYF.

This rearrangement joins TRBV7-8 to TRBJ2-1; 9 bases are shared with TRBD2. V lost 5 bases, J lost 3 bases, and 8 bases stayed unmatched. The CDR3 contains 16 residues. CDR1 is SGHVS and CDR2 is FQNEAQ in the germline V gene. CDR3 residues: CASSTTSGKIYNEQFF. For the CDR3, the DNA is TGTGCCAGCAGCACGACTAGCGGTAAAATCTACAATGAGCAGTTCTTC.

This clone came up once. The rearrangement joins TRBV10-3 to TRBJ1-5; 7 bases map to TRBD1. Germline V gene data show CDR1 as ENHRY and CDR2 as SYGVKD. V was clipped by 3 bases and J by 7 bases; unmatched bases: 3. The CDR3 spans 13 residues. This CDR3 is CAISDRGEQPQHF. CDR3 nucleotides: TGTGCCATCAGTGACAGGGGGGAGCAGCCCCAGCATTTT.

This chain links TRBV9 with TRBJ2-2; 7 bases agree with TRBD2. V gave up 0 bases and J gave up 8 bases; unmatched junction bases: 10. This CDR3 has 16 amino acids. CDR1 and CDR2 (germline): SGDLS, YYNGEE. CDR3 nucleotides: TGTGCCAGCAGCGTAGATGGCGGGGGAGGACGGGGGGAGCTGTTTTTT. This encodes CASSVDGGGGRGELFF. Drawing the rest from reference TRBV9 and TRBJ2-2, the complete variable domain is DSGVTQTPKHLITATGQRVTLRCSPRSGDLSVYWYQQSLDQGLQFLIQYYNGEERAKGNILERFSAQQFPDLHSELNLSSLELGDSALYFCASSVDGGGGRGELFFGEGSRLTVL.